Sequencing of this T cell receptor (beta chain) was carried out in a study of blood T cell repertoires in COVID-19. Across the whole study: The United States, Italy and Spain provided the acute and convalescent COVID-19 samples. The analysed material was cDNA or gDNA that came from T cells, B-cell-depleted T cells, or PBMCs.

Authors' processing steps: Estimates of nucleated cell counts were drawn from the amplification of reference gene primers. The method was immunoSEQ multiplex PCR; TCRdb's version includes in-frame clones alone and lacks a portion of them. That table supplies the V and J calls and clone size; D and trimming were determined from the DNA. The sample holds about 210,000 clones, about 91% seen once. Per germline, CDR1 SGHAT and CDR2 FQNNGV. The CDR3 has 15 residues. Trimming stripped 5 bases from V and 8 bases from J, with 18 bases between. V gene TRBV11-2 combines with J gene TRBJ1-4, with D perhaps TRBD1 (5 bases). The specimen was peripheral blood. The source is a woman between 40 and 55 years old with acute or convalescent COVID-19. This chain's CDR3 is CASSTVAGREEKLFF. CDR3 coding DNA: TGTGCCAGCAGCACGGTGGCGGGGCGGGAGGAAAAACTGTTTTTT.